This passage covers 5 T cell receptor beta chains from one sample sequenced in a study of read filtering for tumor transcriptome and immune sequencing. This library used roughly 370 ng RNA and molecular barcoded adaptors spanning alpha/delta and beta/gamma chains. TCRdb ran MiXCR on the reads and lists one entry per CDR3 protein. The table shows 85,000 to 100,000 distinct CDR3 sequences, with about 22% occurring only once. What was sequenced was a population of CD138-negative cells sorted from bone marrow. The receptors were sampled from a donor older than 35 with multiple myeloma.

This clonotype was picked up many times. The chain combines TRBV29-1 with TRBJ1-2; D is ambiguous. Germline loops: CDR1 SQVTM, CDR2 ANQGSEA. V was pared by 4 bases and J by 5 bases, with 11 bases between. This CDR3 comprises 12 residues. The CDR3 coding sequence is TGCAGCGTTGCTGGTTTTGAGTATGGCTACACCTTC. Encoded protein: CSVAGFEYGYTF.

Ten or more counts support this clonotype. This chain connects TRBV10-1 to TRBJ1-1; the D is unclear. The CDR3 extends over 12 amino acids. Per the germline V gene, CDR1 is WNHNN and CDR2 is SYGVQD (reference sequence). V lost 3 bases and J lost 8, with 10 bases in between. CDR3 sequence (DNA): TGCGCCAGCAGTGATGTGGGGATCGAAGCTTTCTTT. Amino acids: CASSDVGIEAFF.

This clonotype came up many times. This sequence joins TRBV6-5 and TRBJ2-3; tentative D call: TRBD2 (7 bases). This CDR3 comprises 14 residues. Germline V gives CDR1 MNHEY, CDR2 SVGAGI. V was pared by 8 bases and J by 3 bases, with 15 bases between. The CDR3 DNA reads TGTGCCAGCCGTGGGGGGGCCTGGACAGATACGCAGTATTTT. It specifies CASRGGAWTDTQYF.

This clonotype occurred a few times. A much larger clone lies one base from this, so it may be a read error. The V gene is TRBV5-1, the J gene TRBJ1-6, with unresolved D. From germline, CDR1 is SGHRS and CDR2 YFSETQ. The CDR3 covers 16 residues. V was shortened by 4 bases and J by 6 bases, with 17 bases between the two germline ends. The CDR3 nucleotides read TGCGCCAGCAGCACCGGACCGTCCCGCGTTAATTCACCCCTCCACTTT. Amino acids: CASSTGPSRVNSPLHF.

This rearrangement joins TRBV20-1 to TRBJ2-1; 10 nucleotides match TRBD2. The junction had 6 bases not matched to a gene; V was cut back by 1 base and J by 3 bases. Germline CDR1 is DFQATT and CDR2 is SNEGSKA (reference sequence). The CDR3 length is 16 residues. The CDR3 here is CSARANLAGVYNEQFF. The CDR3 DNA reads TGCAGTGCTAGAGCCAACCTAGCGGGGGTCTACAATGAGCAGTTCTTC.